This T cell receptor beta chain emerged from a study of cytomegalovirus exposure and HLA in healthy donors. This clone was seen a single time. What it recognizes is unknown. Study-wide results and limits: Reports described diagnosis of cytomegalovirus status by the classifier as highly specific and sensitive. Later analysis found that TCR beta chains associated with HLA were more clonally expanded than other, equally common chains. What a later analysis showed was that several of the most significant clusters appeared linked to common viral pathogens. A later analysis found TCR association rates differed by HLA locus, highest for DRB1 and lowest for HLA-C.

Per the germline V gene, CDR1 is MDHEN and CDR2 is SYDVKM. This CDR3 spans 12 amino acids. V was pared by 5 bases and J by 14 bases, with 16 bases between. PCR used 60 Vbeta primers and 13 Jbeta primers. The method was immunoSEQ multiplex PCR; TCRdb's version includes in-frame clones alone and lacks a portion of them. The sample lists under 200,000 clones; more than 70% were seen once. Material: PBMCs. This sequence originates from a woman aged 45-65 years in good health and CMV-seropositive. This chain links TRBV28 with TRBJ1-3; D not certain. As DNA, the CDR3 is TGTGCCAGCAGTCTTACTACTGCTCACCTATATTTT. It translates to CASSLTTAHLYF.